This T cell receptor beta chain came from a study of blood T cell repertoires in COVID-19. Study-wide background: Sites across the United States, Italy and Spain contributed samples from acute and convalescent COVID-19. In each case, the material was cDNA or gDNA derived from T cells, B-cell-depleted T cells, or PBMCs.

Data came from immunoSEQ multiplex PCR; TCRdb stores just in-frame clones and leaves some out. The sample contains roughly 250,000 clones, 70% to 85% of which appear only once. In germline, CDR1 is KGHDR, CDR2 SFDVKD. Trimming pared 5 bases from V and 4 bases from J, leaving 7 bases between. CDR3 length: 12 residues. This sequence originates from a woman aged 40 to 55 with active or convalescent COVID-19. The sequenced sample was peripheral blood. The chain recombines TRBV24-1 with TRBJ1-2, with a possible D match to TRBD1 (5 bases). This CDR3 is CATSVGGYGYTF. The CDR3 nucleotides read TGTGCCACCAGTGTCGGGGGCTATGGCTACACCTTC.